The rows below give T cell receptor beta chains drawn from one sample of a study of PD-L1 blockade in urothelial cancer. TCRdb's copy holds only in-frame clones and misses some; the assay was immunoSEQ multiplex PCR. The sample includes 53,000 or so clones, approximately 83% seen only once; the top ten take more than 15%. This specimen consisted of PBMCs, obtained around atezolizumab (anti-PD-L1) treatment. The origin of the receptors is a man aged 55 to 70 with urothelial cancer. The conserved cysteine and the conserved F or W are not part of the CDR3 here. Fields, in order: CDR3 length, V gene, CDR3 protein.

12,TRBV9,ASSPGDSSYEQY
17,TRBV12-5,ASGLVTPRAGQVNTEAF
14,TRBV6-6,ASSYSSQGVRYEQY
11,TRBV19,ASSIAPEYGYT
11,TRBV7-6,ASSSNWANVLT
13,TRBV2,ASSERTRKVPEAF
12,TRBV13,ASSLGGQADTQY
10,TRBV2,ASSAGGTEAF
13,TRBV7-9,ASSSWDSWDYGYT
13,TRBV7-9,ASSPRGSSYNEQF
12,TRBV5-4,ASSSWDRNNEQF
13,TRBV7-9,ASSRNSGGRGEQY
10,TRBV7-9,ATGQELWGYT
14,TRBV4-1,ASSQHRGGIREKLF
17,TRBV11-3,ASSSLRAGTPSSYNEQF
12,TRBV2,ASRADRGDYEQY
15,TRBV6-1,ASSAQGQGSSGNTIY
14,TRBV5-1,ASSLMTGRASGELF